This is a list of T cell receptor beta chains from one sample in a study of cytotoxic CD8 clonotypes in ibrutinib-treated CLL. Sequenced by immunoSEQ multiplex PCR; TCRdb stores in-frame clones only, minus some. Among 30,000 to 40,000 clones listed, approximately 70% were seen once. The source was PBMCs, collected before ibrutinib treatment. These receptors were obtained from a human donor with chronic lymphocytic leukemia. Both conserved end residues are part of each CDR3. The D gene is left open where the match is weak. Size values are once, few and many counts, or a class for expanded clones, and some rows have none.

TRBJ2-2 TRBV6-1 - - CASSEMRNTGELFF TGTGCCAGCAGTGAAATGAGGAACACCGGGGAGCTGTTTTTT
TRBJ2-6 TRBV5-6 - - CASRRVSGANVLTF TGTGCCAGCAGGAGGGTTAGTGGGGCCAACGTCCTGACTTTC
TRBJ1-2 TRBV7-2 TRBD1 few CASSFRGGEGYTF TGTGCCAGCAGCTTCAGAGGGGGCGAGGGCTACACCTTC
TRBJ2-7 TRBV27 - - CASSQTSSEQYF TGTGCCAGCAGTCAGACCTCGTCCGAGCAGTACTTC
TRBJ2-7 TRBV15 - - CATSRAGTGSYEQYF TGTGCCACCAGCAGAGCAGGAACAGGGTCCTACGAGCAGTACTTC
TRBJ2-7 TRBV6-6 - - CASSSTWGASYEQYF TGTGCCAGCAGTAGTACTTGGGGGGCATCCTACGAGCAGTACTTC
TRBJ1-1 TRBV10-3 - - CAIRTPRDGTLNTEAFF TGTGCCATCAGAACGCCGAGGGACGGAACCCTGAACACTGAAGCTTTCTTT
TRBJ2-7 TRBV9 TRBD1 once CASSAQSRGYEQYF TGTGCCAGCAGCGCCCAGTCCAGGGGGTACGAGCAGTACTTC
TRBJ2-7 TRBV6-5 - - CASTPTGSYEQYF TGTGCCAGCACGCCGACAGGCTCCTACGAGCAGTACTTC
TRBJ1-4 TRBV18 - - CASSGEKLFF TGTGCCAGCTCAGGTGAAAAACTGTTTTTT
TRBJ2-7 TRBV7-2 - - CASSFEAVSYEQYF TGTGCCAGCAGCTTTGAGGCGGTATCCTACGAGCAGTACTTC
TRBJ2-1 TRBV18 - - CASSPRTDNEQFF TGTGCCAGCTCACCACGGACAGATAATGAGCAGTTCTTC
TRBJ2-2 TRBV7-8 TRBD2 few CASSSLRLAGTGELFF TGTGCCAGCAGCTCCCTAAGACTAGCGGGAACCGGGGAGCTGTTTTTT
TRBJ2-6 TRBV27 TRBD1 - CASSGGQGGANVLTF TGTGCCAGCAGTGGAGGACAGGGGGGGGCCAACGTCCTGACTTTC
TRBJ1-2 TRBV28 - - CASSLSGPLERRYGYTF TGTGCCAGCAGTTTGAGTGGCCCTCTCGAGCGTCGCTATGGCTACACCTTC
TRBJ2-7 TRBV27 TRBD2 - CASSLGTSGSYEQYF TGTGCCAGCAGTCTTGGGACTAGCGGATCCTACGAGCAGTACTTC
TRBJ2-7 TRBV20-1 - - CSARDDHEQYF TGCAGTGCTAGAGATGACCACGAGCAGTACTTC
TRBJ2-7 TRBV18 TRBD1 - CASSPYLQGATYEQYF TGTGCCAGCTCACCCTATCTACAGGGGGCGACCTACGAGCAGTACTTC
TRBJ1-1 TRBV7-9 - - CASRYMNTEAFF TGTGCCAGCAGGTATATGAACACTGAAGCTTTCTTT
TRBJ1-2 TRBV4-1 - few CASSQEPREGYTF TGCGCCAGCAGCCAAGAACCCAGGGAAGGCTACACCTTC
TRBJ1-2 TRBV2 - once CASSEPGFQSYGYTF TGTGCCAGCAGTGAACCTGGCTTCCAGAGCTATGGCTACACCTTC
TRBJ1-1 TRBV11-3 TRBD1 - CASSSPPRDRGMTEAFF TGTGCCAGCAGCTCCCCCCCCAGGGACAGGGGGATGACTGAAGCTTTCTTT
TRBJ1-5 TRBV27 - - CASSPYSFSNQPQHF TGTGCCAGCAGTCCCTACAGCTTTAGCAATCAGCCCCAGCATTTT
TRBJ2-1 TRBV4-2 - - CASSLAGSALANEQFF TGTGCCAGCAGCCTGGCGGGGTCCGCCCTTGCGAATGAGCAGTTCTTC
TRBJ2-3 TRBV18 - - CASSLPGTRTDTQYF TGTGCCAGCTCATTACCCGGGACGCGCACAGATACGCAGTATTTT
TRBJ1-4 TRBV4-2 TRBD1 once CASSQDPGQGAEKLFF TGTGCCAGCAGCCAGGACCCGGGACAGGGGGCTGAAAAACTGTTTTTT
TRBJ2-1 TRBV28 TRBD2 few CASNPWGLAGFLSYNEQFF TGTGCCAGCAACCCGTGGGGACTAGCGGGATTCCTCTCCTACAATGAGCAGTTCTTC
TRBJ2-2 TRBV7-2 - - CASSFGAGWGAHTGELFF TGTGCCAGCAGCTTTGGGGCCGGGTGGGGGGCCCACACCGGGGAGCTGTTTTTT
TRBJ1-5 TRBV6-1 - - CASSPRGGGNQPQHF TGTGCCAGCAGCCCAAGAGGGGGGGGCAATCAGCCCCAGCATTTT
TRBJ2-3 TRBV4-1 - - CASSQSLVMGASTDTQYF TGCGCCAGCAGCCAGAGCCTCGTGATGGGGGCTTCCACAGATACGCAGTATTTT
TRBJ1-1 TRBV5-5 TRBD1 - CASSWGQGSVAFF TGTGCCAGCAGCTGGGGACAGGGATCGGTGGCTTTCTTT
TRBJ1-1 TRBV6-5 TRBD1 - CASSFGTDTTAFF TGTGCCAGCAGTTTCGGGACAGACACAACAGCTTTCTTT
TRBJ2-7 TRBV15 - - CATSRLGGFNEQYF TGTGCCACCAGCCGATTAGGAGGGTTCAACGAGCAGTACTTC
TRBJ1-1 TRBV9 - - CASSVIQSTEAFF TGTGCCAGCAGCGTAATACAGTCCACTGAAGCTTTCTTT
TRBJ1-5 TRBV28 - few CASSLVDQPQHF TGTGCCAGCAGTTTGGTCGATCAGCCCCAGCATTTT
TRBJ1-1 TRBV9 - once CASSLPEGWGTEAFF TGTGCCAGCAGCCTTCCGGAGGGGTGGGGCACTGAAGCTTTCTTT
TRBJ1-5 TRBV19 - - CASSIGGQPQHF TGTGCCAGTAGTATAGGTGGTCAGCCCCAGCATTTT
TRBJ2-7 TRBV19 TRBD1 - CASSTTGANEQYF TGTGCCAGTAGTACGACAGGGGCGAACGAGCAGTACTTC
TRBJ2-3 TRBV4-2 - once CASSPLAGADTDTQYF TGTGCCAGCAGCCCCTTGGCGGGGGCCGACACAGATACGCAGTATTTT
TRBJ2-7 TRBV27 - - CASRIIWGPYEQYF TGTGCCAGCAGAATCATATGGGGGCCCTACGAGCAGTACTTC
TRBJ2-7 TRBV28 - - CASGRDTSYEQYF TGTGCCAGCGGCCGGGACACCTCCTACGAGCAGTACTTC
TRBJ2-7 TRBV27 - - CASSLSHEQYF TGTGCCAGCAGTTTAAGCCACGAGCAGTACTTC
TRBJ1-1 TRBV28 - once CASRTPLGYTEAFF TGTGCCAGCAGGACCCCCCTAGGTTACACTGAAGCTTTCTTT
TRBJ1-4 TRBV27 - - CASTDRLTSGEKLFF TGTGCCAGCACCGATAGGCTAACCTCAGGGGAAAAACTGTTTTTT
TRBJ1-5 TRBV28 TRBD1 - CASSPTYRGSNQPQHF TGTGCCAGCAGTCCAACCTACAGGGGAAGCAATCAGCCCCAGCATTTT
TRBJ2-1 TRBV28 TRBD2 - CASSFSREGYNEQFF TGTGCCAGCAGTTTCTCGCGGGAGGGCTACAATGAGCAGTTCTTC
TRBJ2-1 TRBV14 - once CASSLTGDEQFF TGTGCCAGCAGCCTTACGGGTGATGAGCAGTTCTTC
TRBJ1-4 TRBV27 - few CASSLLGANEKLFF TGTGCCAGCAGTTTATTAGGGGCCAATGAAAAACTGTTTTTT
TRBJ1-2 TRBV6-5 - - CASSYNPDYGYTF TGTGCCAGCAGTTACAATCCGGACTATGGCTACACCTTC
TRBJ2-3 TRBV29-1 TRBD2 - CSERGLARDTQYF TGCAGCGAGCGAGGACTAGCGAGGGATACGCAGTATTTT
TRBJ2-7 TRBV27 TRBD1 - CASSLSRGPTYEQYF TGTGCCAGCAGTTTGAGCAGGGGGCCCACCTACGAGCAGTACTTC
TRBJ2-3 TRBV7-9 - - CASSLVSSTDTQYF TGTGCCAGCAGCTTAGTGTCATCCACAGATACGCAGTATTTT
TRBJ2-7 TRBV6-6 - - CASSYGLKTYEQYF TGTGCCAGCAGTTACGGATTGAAAACCTACGAGCAGTACTTC
TRBJ1-1 TRBV30 - once CAWSVGGVGNTEAFF TGTGCCTGGAGTGTGGGCGGCGTGGGGAACACTGAAGCTTTCTTT
TRBJ2-4 TRBV5-4 - few CASSPTGQPQNIQYF TGTGCCAGCAGCCCTACCGGACAGCCCCAAAACATTCAGTACTTC
TRBJ2-7 TRBV7-9 - few CASSVVGKSSYEQYF TGTGCCAGCAGCGTCGTCGGCAAGAGCTCCTACGAGCAGTACTTC
TRBJ2-3 TRBV7-2 - - CASRLGDTQYF TGTGCCAGCAGACTCGGGGATACGCAGTATTTT
TRBJ2-1 TRBV29-1 - - CSVVDTDYNEQFF TGCAGCGTTGTCGACACGGACTACAATGAGCAGTTCTTC
TRBJ2-5 TRBV7-2 - few CASSSRGMLETQYF TGTGCCAGCAGCTCCAGGGGAATGCTAGAGACCCAGTACTTC
TRBJ1-6 TRBV28 - few CASSLLGWDSPLHF TGTGCCAGCAGTTTACTAGGCTGGGATTCACCCCTCCACTTT